One sample yielded the 12 T cell receptor beta chains listed below, sequenced in a study of CD8 T cells in Susac syndrome. RNA amounts of about 0.5 to 1 ug underwent reverse transcription with random hexamers. TCRdb itself ran the immunoSEQ multiplex PCR reads through MiXCR, one entry per CDR3 protein. The table has 250,000 to 350,000 distinct CDR3 sequences, roughly 85% seen once. Sequencing input: CD8+ T cells from PBMCs. The source is a human donor with multiple sclerosis.

In this sample, this clonotype turned up a few times. Germline is not matched at one junction end, which may reflect a read error. The J gene is TRBJ2-5, the V gene TRBV7-9; 7 bases are shared with TRBD1. The CDR3 extends over 16 amino acids. CDR1 is SEHNR and CDR2 is FQNEAQ in the germline V gene (reference sequence). This CDR3 reads CASSSRTGTDQETQYF. CDR3 DNA: TGTGCCAGCAGCTCAAGGACCGGGACAGACCAGGAGACCCAGTACTTC.

The chain has TRBV12-3 or TRBV12-4 and TRBJ1-6; 11 bases map to TRBD1. V was clipped by 5 bases and J by 9 bases; unmatched bases: 6. The CDR3 totals 15 residues. The CDR3 nucleotides read TGTGCCAGCAGTCAAAGGACAGGGGGCAGTTCACCCCTCCACTTT. It is translated as CASSQRTGGSSPLHF.

The chain employs TRBV7-9 and TRBJ1-3; TRBD1 agrees at 7 bases. The germline V gene encodes CDR1 SEHNR and CDR2 FQNEAQ (reference sequence). V shed 6 bases and J 2 bases; nucleotides not matched to a gene: 7. The CDR3 spans 15 residues. Written as DNA, the CDR3 is TGTGCCAGCAGTCCAGGGACAGACACTGGAAACACCATATATTTT. As protein: CASSPGTDTGNTIYF.

The chain combines TRBV7-9 with TRBJ2-5; D is uncertain. Trimming left V 3 bases short and J 3 bases short, with 11 bases between. The CDR3 is 14 amino acids. Germline V gene sequence: CDR1 SEHNR, CDR2 FQNEAQ (reference sequence). CDR3 loop: CASSFVSGEETQYF. The DNA of the CDR3 is TGTGCCAGCAGCTTTGTGTCAGGAGAAGAGACCCAGTACTTC.

The J gene is TRBJ1-2, the V gene TRBV6-5; a possible D gene is TRBD1 (6 bases). V was clipped by 5 bases and J by 1 base, with 11 bases between them. Germline CDR1 is MNHEY and CDR2 is SVGAGI. The CDR3 has 14 residues. DNA for the CDR3: TGTGCCAGCAGTCCAGGGGACGGTAACTATGGCTACACCTTC. Its protein product is CASSPGDGNYGYTF.

The chain couples TRBV7-8 to TRBJ2-4; 12 bases align to TRBD2. The length of the CDR3 is 15 residues. Germline V lookup: CDR1 SGHVS, CDR2 FQNEAQ. The ends lost 5 bases at V and 7 bases at J; junction bases unmatched: 6. As DNA, the CDR3 is TGTGCCAGCAGCGGGACTAGCGGGCGGGGGAACATTCAGTACTTC. The encoded protein is CASSGTSGRGNIQYF.

The chain links TRBV20-1 to TRBJ1-1; tentative D call: TRBD1 (5 bases). The CDR3 is 14 amino acids. Germline loops: CDR1 DFQATT, CDR2 SNEGSKA (reference sequence). Trimming took off 1 base at V and 3 bases at J, with 12 bases between the two ends. This chain's CDR3 is CSARAWGGDTEAFF. CDR3 nucleotide sequence: TGCAGTGCTAGAGCCTGGGGAGGGGACACTGAAGCTTTCTTT.

This chain joins TRBV20-1 and TRBJ1-2; D uncertain. The CDR3 sequence is 13 residues long. The germline gives CDR1 DFQATT, CDR2 SNEGSKA (reference sequence). V gave up 0 bases and J gave up 8 bases, with 13 bases separating them. CDR3 coding DNA: TGCAGTGCTAGAGATCAGATCCTGGGGGGCTACACCTTC. Translating it yields CSARDQILGGYTF.

In DNA form, the CDR3 reads TGTGCCAGCAGTTCCGGGAGGTACACTGAAGCTTTCTTT. Protein: CASSSGRYTEAFF. V is TRBV27 and J is TRBJ1-1; D ambiguous. V lost 4 bases and J 3 bases, leaving 9 bases between the germline ends. The CDR3 length is 13 residues. CDR1 is MNHEY, CDR2 SMNVEV, per germline (reference sequence).

This clonotype was picked up one time. This sequence joins TRBV28 and TRBJ1-5, with D hard to call. CDR3 length: 13 residues. Trimming removed 2 bases at V and 7 bases at J, with 9 bases between. Germline V CDR1 and CDR2: MDHEN, SYDVKM. The CDR3 DNA reads as TGTGCCAGCAGTTTAACCGGGCGACAGCCCCAGCATTTT. As protein: CASSLTGRQPQHF.

This rearrangement joins TRBV5-1 to TRBJ2-1; a possible D gene is TRBD1 (5 bases). The CDR3 has 16 amino acids. Germline V lookup: CDR1 SGHRS, CDR2 YFSETQ. The V and J ends lost 2 bases and 9 bases respectively, with 21 bases between them. The CDR3 loop is CASSFQGLQWVGEQFF. DNA of the CDR3: TGCGCCAGCAGCTTTCAGGGCCTCCAATGGGTCGGTGAGCAGTTCTTC.

The rearrangement links TRBV7-9 to TRBJ2-3; 9 positions agree with TRBD1. Per the germline V gene, CDR1 is SEHNR and CDR2 is FQNEAQ (reference sequence). V was pared by 6 bases and J by 5 bases, with 18 bases of the junction left unmatched. This CDR3 has 18 amino acids. The CDR3 nucleotides are TGTGCCAGCAGTCCGATTTTAGGGACAGGGTGGAGAGAAGATACGCAGTATTTT. Residues: CASSPILGTGWREDTQYF.